The next 20 T cell receptor beta chains were all read from a single sample in a study of blood T cell repertoires in COVID-19. Sequencing used immunoSEQ multiplex PCR; TCRdb keeps in-frame clones, though not all of them. This table holds approximately 350,000 clones, less than 90% found once. Sequencing used peripheral blood. These receptors came from a woman between 55 and 75 years old with COVID-19, enrolled during active disease.

As concerns this clone: The same CDR3 also results from other DNA sequences found in this sample. This sequence joins TRBV27 and TRBJ1-1; no clear D. Germline V gene data show CDR1 as MNHEY and CDR2 as SMNVEV (reference sequence). The CDR3 has 13 amino acids. V was shortened by 3 bases and J by 1 base, with 6 bases between the two germline ends. CDR3 nucleotides: TGTGCCAGCAGTTTTCGGGAGAACACTGAAGCTTTCTTT. It encodes CASSFRENTEAFF.

The V and J genes are TRBV9 and TRBJ2-3; TRBD2 agrees at 10 bases. This CDR3 is built from 19 residues. In germline, CDR1 is SGDLS, CDR2 YYNGEE. V dropped 6 bases and J dropped 5; count of bases not matched to a gene: 21. CDR3 in DNA: TGTGCCAGCAACAGAAAGGGGACTAGCGCGCCGGTACGGGTAGATACGCAGTATTTT. It yields the protein CASNRKGTSAPVRVDTQYF.

The chain joins TRBV6-2 or TRBV6-3 to TRBJ2-7; TRBD1 aligns across 7 bases. In germline, CDR1 is MNHEY, CDR2 SVGEGT. The CDR3 covers 13 residues. V dropped 10 bases and J dropped 3; count of bases not matched to a gene: 9. The CDR3 bases are TGTGCCACCCGCCCAGCAGGGGGCTACGAGCAGTACTTC. It specifies CATRPAGGYEQYF.

In its sample, this clone was seen a few times. This chain links TRBV9 with TRBJ1-1, with D possibly matching TRBD1 (6 bases). Germline loops: CDR1 SGDLS, CDR2 YYNGEE. Trimming cost V 0 bases and J 7 bases, with 13 bases left between them. The CDR3 covers 14 residues. The CDR3 is CASSVVEGEGEAFF. In DNA, the CDR3 is TGTGCCAGCAGCGTAGTTGAGGGGGAGGGTGAAGCTTTCTTT.

Only one count was recorded for this clone. The chain carries TRBV27 and TRBJ2-3, with 10 bases lining up with TRBD1. The CDR3 is made up of 15 amino acids. Trimming took 5 bases from V and 5 from J; bases not matched to a gene: 7. Germline values: CDR1 MNHEY, CDR2 SMNVEV (reference sequence). CDR3 sequence: CASSTRTGGEDTQYF. The CDR3 DNA reads as TGTGCCAGCAGTACACGGACAGGGGGAGAAGATACGCAGTATTTT.

The genes are TRBV11-2 and TRBJ1-6, with a tentative D call TRBD1 (6 bases). The germline gives CDR1 SGHAT, CDR2 FQNNGV. Trimming cost V 4 bases and J 7 bases, with 26 bases left between them. The CDR3 runs to 19 residues. This CDR3 reads CASSSTFEYGRGQNSPLHF. Written as DNA, the CDR3 is TGTGCCAGCAGCTCCACGTTTGAGTATGGGCGGGGGCAGAATTCACCCCTCCACTTT.

CDR3: CATSDSGVGGGSTDTQYF. DNA of the CDR3: TGTGCCACCAGTGATTCGGGGGTAGGCGGGGGAAGCACAGATACGCAGTATTTT. V is TRBV24-1 and J is TRBJ2-3, with 7 bases lining up with TRBD2. The length of the CDR3 is 18 residues. Germline trimming cut 2 bases from V and 0 bases from J; bases unmatched to any gene: 10. Looked up from germline, CDR1 is KGHDR and CDR2 is SFDVKD.

V usage is TRBV18 and J usage is TRBJ1-2; tentatively, D is TRBD1 (6 bases). This CDR3 comprises 15 residues. Germline V lookup: CDR1 KGHSH, CDR2 LQKENI. V was trimmed by 3 bases and J by 1 base, leaving 12 bases between them. CDR3 amino acids: CASSPTTGLNYGYTF. The CDR3 region has the DNA TGTGCCAGCTCACCGACGACAGGCCTTAACTATGGCTACACCTTC.

This clone was observed once. This chain uses TRBV23-1 with TRBJ1-1; no reliable D call. TRBV23-1 is treated as an ORF (open reading frame) with a function not yet certain. This CDR3 is 16 amino acids long. Trimming removed 8 bases at V and 0 bases at J, with 19 bases between. The CDR3: CASQTHSAGMNTEAFF. DNA of the CDR3: TGCGCCAGCCAAACCCACTCGGCAGGCATGAACACTGAAGCTTTCTTT.

V is TRBV6-5 and J is TRBJ1-2, with unresolved D. From germline, CDR1 is MNHEY and CDR2 SVGAGI. The CDR3 totals 13 residues. Trimming left V 6 bases short and J 4 bases short, with 12 bases between. The CDR3 DNA sequence: TGTGCCAGCAGAAAGGAGATACTCTATGGCTACACCTTC. Translating gives CASRKEILYGYTF.

This rearrangement joins TRBV12-5 to TRBJ2-3, with 7 nucleotides matching TRBD1. This CDR3 has 15 residues. With V trimmed by 8 bases and J by 4 bases, 12 bases remained unmatched. Germline values: CDR1 LGHNT, CDR2 FRNRAP. The CDR3 sequence is CASRGWGQRADTQYF. CDR3 nucleotide sequence: TGTGCTAGTCGGGGATGGGGACAGAGGGCAGATACGCAGTATTTT.

Only one count was recorded for this clone. This chain uses TRBV19 with TRBJ2-2, with 15 bases lining up with TRBD2. Germline-derived CDR1 and CDR2 are LNHDA and SQIVND (reference sequence). The V and J ends lost 7 bases and 1 base, in that order; junction bases with no gene match: 4. This CDR3 spans 17 amino acids. In DNA form, the CDR3 reads TGTGCCAGTAAGGGGACTAGCGGGGGGAAGAACACCGGGGAGCTGTTTTTT. This sequence encodes CASKGTSGGKNTGELFF.

This clone was found once. The V and J genes are TRBV2 and TRBJ1-3; weak D call: TRBD1 (5 bases). V was cut by 4 bases and J by 3 bases, with 16 bases left in between. CDR3 length: 16 amino acids. Germline CDR1 is SNHLY and CDR2 is FYNNEI. The CDR3 spells CASSGLEGAYGNTIYF. The CDR3 DNA sequence: TGTGCCAGCAGTGGGCTGGAAGGGGCCTATGGAAACACCATATATTTT.

The V gene is TRBV7-7, the J gene TRBJ2-3; 9 bases match TRBD2. Germline values: CDR1 SSHAT, CDR2 FNYEAQ (reference sequence). With 5 bases clipped from V and 1 base from J, the junction kept 16 bases outside the gene matches. The CDR3 extends over 19 amino acids. The CDR3 protein is CASSPGLAFLSWGTDTQYF. The CDR3 DNA is TGTGCCAGCAGCCCGGGACTAGCTTTCTTAAGTTGGGGCACAGATACGCAGTATTTT.

CDR3 sequence (DNA): TGTGCCAGCTCACCGCAGGGGGCGCAAAACAATGAGCAGTTCTTC. It translates to CASSPQGAQNNEQFF. V and J are TRBV18 and TRBJ2-1, with 8 bases lining up with TRBD1. V trimming: 3 bases; J trimming: 5 bases; junction bases outside the gene matches: 6. There are 15 residues in the CDR3. Germline CDR1 KGHSH, CDR2 LQKENI.

This chain links TRBV3-1 (or the pseudogene TRBV3-2) with TRBJ1-1; D is possibly TRBD1 (6 bases). V was pared by 0 bases and J by 3 bases, with 17 bases between. The CDR3 contains 17 residues. Germline V gives CDR1 LGHDT, CDR2 YNNKEL (reference sequence). CDR3 sequence reads: CASSQDPVTGYHTEAFF. Written as DNA, the CDR3 is TGTGCCAGCAGCCAAGATCCTGTCACAGGGTATCACACTGAAGCTTTCTTT.

As regards this clone: The sample has other DNA sequences that encode this CDR3 too. J is TRBJ1-2 and V is TRBV4-1; 9 positions match TRBD1. This CDR3 has 14 amino acids. The junction had 7 bases not matched to a gene; V was cut back by 3 bases and J by 8 bases. The germline gives CDR1 MGHRA, CDR2 YSYEKL. CDR3 bases: TGCGCCAGCAGCCAGACCGGGACAGGGTACGGCTACACCTTC. Translation: CASSQTGTGYGYTF.

The chain uses TRBV14 and TRBJ2-1; 9 bases fit TRBD2. The CDR3 contains 15 residues. The germline CDR1 and CDR2 sequences are SGHDN and FVKESK. Trimming took 1 base from V and 4 from J; bases not matched to a gene: 2. The CDR3: CASSQGAGGYNEQFF. The CDR3 nucleotides read TGTGCCAGCAGCCAAGGAGCGGGGGGTTACAATGAGCAGTTCTTC.

This chain joins TRBV5-1 and TRBJ2-3, with a weak D call TRBD2 (5 bases). CDR3 length: 13 amino acids. Germline loops: CDR1 SGHRS, CDR2 YFSETQ. V was pared by 3 bases and J by 7 bases, with 12 bases between. The CDR3 nucleotides are TGCGCCAGCAGCTATGGAGGCGATAATACGCAGTATTTT. Its protein is CASSYGGDNTQYF.

This chain links TRBV6-1 with TRBJ1-6, with unresolved D. The V gene lost 3 bases and the J gene lost 0 bases, with 9 bases spanning the gap. The V gene's germline CDR1 is MNHNS and CDR2 SASEGT. The CDR3 has 16 residues. CDR3 sequence: CASSDNLSSYNSPLHF. The CDR3 DNA sequence: TGTGCCAGCAGTGACAACCTGAGCTCCTATAATTCACCCCTCCACTTT.